This entry describes one T cell receptor (beta chain). Its specificity is unknown. Sequencing used immunoSEQ multiplex PCR; TCRdb keeps in-frame clones, though not all of them. The table records about 77,000 clones, roughly four fifths of them present only once. The germline CDR1 and CDR2 sequences are SEHNR and FQNEAQ (reference sequence). The junction had 5 bases not matched to a gene; V was cut back by 4 bases and J by 3 bases. CDR3 size: 15 residues. The sample originates from a study of radiotherapy plus CTLA-4 blockade in lung cancer. Study context: The study recorded objective responses in about 20% of patients and disease control in about 30%.

Findings and caveats of the study: Blood TCR clones of tumor origin expanded after radiotherapy plus ipilimumab.

This rearrangement joins TRBV7-9 to TRBJ1-4; TRBD1 agrees at 7 bases. The specimen was peripheral blood, collected from a patient treated with radiotherapy plus ipilimumab. The clonotype comes from a human donor with non-small cell lung cancer whose response to radiotherapy plus ipilimumab could not be evaluated. Here the CDR3 DNA reads TGTGCCAGCAGCTCAGCGGGACAGCCTAATGAAAAACTGTTTTTT. This translates into CASSSAGQPNEKLFF.